This TCR beta chain was sequenced in a study of shared clonotypes between healthy human individuals. The germline CDR1 and CDR2 sequences are SGHRS and YFSETQ. V was pared by 1 base and J by 5 bases, with 13 bases between. This CDR3 has 15 amino acids. TCRdb's table, derived via immunoSEQ multiplex PCR, lists solely in-frame clones and lacks some. Among about 2.3 million clones, 80% to 95% were seen once, and the ten largest hold 0.37%. The chain joins TRBV5-1 to TRBJ1-3; TRBD1 might be the D (6 bases). The material sequenced was naive CD4+ T cells from PBMCs. Documented subset: CD45RA+ positively selected. The source is a man aged 18 to 30 in good health. Some clones in this sample may be carry-over from other donors' samples. CDR3 region: CASSLLETGRNTIYF. CDR3 DNA sequence: TGCGCCAGCAGCTTGTTGGAGACAGGCAGAAACACCATATATTTT.